This T cell receptor (beta chain) was obtained from a study of persistence of HIV-infected CD4 T cells. As for the study in general: Median time on suppressive ART was about 8 years. Blood samples, up to about 200 mL, came from multiple time points, except a couple of leukapheresis donors sampled once. Whole-study results and caveats: Degenerate expanded CDR3beta sequences were enriched among CMV- and Gag-responding cells.

The libraries were made with immunoSEQ version 4 in survey mode. Profiling relied on immunoSEQ multiplex PCR, and the TCRdb table lists in-frame clones only, not all of them. This table holds 15,000 to 20,000 clones, around 60% found once. Trimming cost V 2 bases and J 6 bases, with 22 bases left between them. The CDR3 sequence is 17 residues long. Germline V lookup: CDR1 LNHNV, CDR2 YYDKDF (reference sequence). Regarding this clone: Its antigen is unidentified.

Lysates of CMV-infected fibroblasts at 9 to 10 ug/mL stimulated these cells. CD4+ T cells upregulating both CD40 ligand and CD69 were sorted as responding cells. Donors were HIV-1-infected adults who began suppressive ART during chronic infection. Sequenced material: CD4+ T cells sorted from PBMCs after approximately 19-hour stimulation, taken from a patient who received antiretroviral therapy. The origin of this receptor is an adult woman with HIV who was CMV-seropositive. V gene TRBV15 combines with J gene TRBJ1-2, with D possibly matching TRBD1 (5 bases). The CDR3 DNA reads as TGTGCCACCAGCAGACCCCCAAGGAGGGGAAGCGCGCATGGCTACACCTTC. Its protein is CATSRPPRRGSAHGYTF.